Below are 2 T cell receptor beta chains sequenced from a single sample in a study of PD-1 blockade in mismatch repair-deficient tumors. Assay used: immunoSEQ multiplex PCR; TCRdb lists only in-frame clones, some missing. The data hold 30,000 to 35,000 clones, with roughly 80% observed a single time. The material sequenced was PBMCs, taken less than 7 weeks after starting pembrolizumab. Receptors originate from an adult with mismatch repair-deficient cancer.

The chain has TRBV6-1 and TRBJ1-2; TRBD1 aligns across 8 bases. CDR1 MNHNS and CDR2 SASEGT come from the germline V gene. The ends lost 8 bases at V and 4 bases at J; junction bases unmatched: 9. CDR3 length equals 14 residues. This chain's CDR3 is CASLLTGAIYGYTF. The CDR3 coding sequence is TGTGCCAGCCTGCTGACAGGGGCGATCTATGGCTACACCTTC.

The V gene is TRBV5-1, the J gene TRBJ2-4; no definite D call. The CDR3 is made up of 15 amino acids. The V and J ends lost 4 bases and 0 bases respectively, with 11 bases between them. The germline CDR1 and CDR2 sequences are SGHRS and YFSETQ. In nucleotides, the CDR3 is TGCGCCAGCAGCCCCACTTCTATAGCCAAAAACATTCAGTACTTC. It specifies CASSPTSIAKNIQYF.